The subject of this entry is one T cell receptor beta chain. This entry is derived from a study of blood T cell repertoires in COVID-19. Study overall: Donors in the United States, Italy and Spain gave samples during acute or convalescent COVID-19. PBMCs, B-cell-depleted T cells, or T cells were the source of the cDNA or gDNA that made up the material.

CDR1 and CDR2 from the germline V gene are GTSNPN and SVGIG (reference sequence). V gave up 0 bases and J gave up 4 bases; unmatched junction bases: 8. The CDR3 is 15 amino acids. Sequencing was performed with immunoSEQ multiplex PCR; in TCRdb, only in-frame clones are kept and a portion is missing. The sample yields about 360,000 clones, about 90% seen once. The V and J genes are TRBV30 and TRBJ2-7; 8 nucleotides align to TRBD2. This TCR came from a man between 40 and 49 years old in a cohort exposed to, infected with or recovered from COVID-19 (not recorded which). The sample taken for sequencing was PBMCs or T cells enriched from blood (not recorded which). DNA of the CDR3: TGTGCCTGGAGTGTTGTAGCGGGAATAATTTACGAGCAGTACTTC. It encodes CAWSVVAGIIYEQYF.